The 6 T cell receptor beta chains reported below all come from one sample, sequenced in a study of lung T cells in sarcoidosis with Löfgren's syndrome. MiXCR, applied by TCRdb to the reads, yields one record per CDR3 protein. The sample yields around 60,000 distinct CDR3 sequences, 21% seen once. Sequencing was carried out using CD4+ T cells from PBMCs. These receptors all come from a human donor with sarcoidosis (Löfgren's syndrome or another form), or a control subject (not recorded which).

In its sample, this clonotype was seen many times. This chain joins TRBV20-1 and TRBJ2-7; TRBD1 aligns across 8 bases. CDR3 length: 14 residues. V trimming: 3 bases; J trimming: 1 base; junction bases outside the gene matches: 5. Looked up from germline, CDR1 is DFQATT and CDR2 is SNEGSKA (reference sequence). The CDR3 loop is CSASPRTGSYEQYF. The CDR3 DNA reads as TGCAGTGCTAGCCCGAGGACAGGGTCCTACGAGCAGTACTTC.

By sample share, this clonotype is medium-sized (0.01 to 0.1%). The genes are TRBV6-2 or TRBV6-3 and TRBJ2-5, with 7 bases fitting TRBD1. CDR3 length equals 14 residues. Germline values: CDR1 MNHEY, CDR2 SVGEGT. V shed 4 bases and J 3 bases; nucleotides not matched to a gene: 5. CDR3 residues: CASSSADRKETQYF. CDR3 in DNA: TGTGCCAGCAGTTCCGCGGACAGGAAAGAGACCCAGTACTTC.

For this clonotype: A much larger clone sits a single nucleotide away, making a read error possible. This rearrangement joins TRBV4-1 to TRBJ1-1; D is possibly TRBD1 (6 bases). CDR1 is MGHRA, CDR2 YSYEKL, per germline. This CDR3 has 16 residues. Here the CDR3 DNA reads TGCGCCCGCAGCCAAGAACTTGGCAGGGGGAACACTGAAGCTTTCTTT. Translation gives CARSQELGRGNTEAFF.

This clonotype was counted between two and nine times. This chain connects TRBV7-2 to TRBJ2-2; D possibly uses TRBD1 or TRBD2 (6 bases each). Trimming stripped 1 base from V and 3 bases from J, with 12 bases between. Germline V gene data show CDR1 as SGHTA and CDR2 as FQGNSA. The CDR3 is 16 amino acids. The CDR3 region has the DNA TGTGCCAGCAGCTTAGGGAGGGGGAAGGACACCGGGGAGCTGTTTTTT. This gives the protein CASSLGRGKDTGELFF.

This clonotype showed up many times. The chain carries TRBV27 and TRBJ1-2, with 7 bases that match TRBD1. This CDR3 has 18 amino acids. The germline V gene has CDR1 MNHEY and CDR2 SMNVEV (reference sequence). Germline trimming cut 5 bases from V and 1 base from J; bases unmatched to any gene: 16. The CDR3 DNA is TGTGCCAGCAGTCCCCGGACAGGAGGAGGACCTAATAACTATGGCTACACCTTC. Its translation: CASSPRTGGGPNNYGYTF.

The gene calls are TRBV7-3 and TRBJ2-5; 8 bases map to TRBD1. The V segment lost 3 bases and the J segment 1 base; nucleotides outside the gene matches: 1. Germline CDR1 is SGHTA and CDR2 is FQGTGA. This CDR3 spans 14 amino acids. The CDR3: CASSLDRAQETQYF. The CDR3 bases are TGTGCCAGCAGCTTGGACAGGGCCCAAGAGACCCAGTACTTC.